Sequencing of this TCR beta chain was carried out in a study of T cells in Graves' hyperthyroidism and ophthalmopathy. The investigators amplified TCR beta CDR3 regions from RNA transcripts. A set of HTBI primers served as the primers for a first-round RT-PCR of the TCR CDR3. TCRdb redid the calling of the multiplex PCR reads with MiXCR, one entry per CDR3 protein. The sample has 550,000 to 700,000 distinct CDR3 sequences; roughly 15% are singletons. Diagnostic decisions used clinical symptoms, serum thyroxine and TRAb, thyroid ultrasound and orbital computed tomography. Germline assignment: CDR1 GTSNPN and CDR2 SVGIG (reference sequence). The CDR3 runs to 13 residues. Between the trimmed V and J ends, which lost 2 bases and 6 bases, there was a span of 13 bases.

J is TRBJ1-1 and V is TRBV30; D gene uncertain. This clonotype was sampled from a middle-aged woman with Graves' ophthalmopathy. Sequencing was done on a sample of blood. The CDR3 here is CAWSIRVGAEAFF. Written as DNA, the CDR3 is TGTGCCTGGAGTATAAGGGTTGGGGCTGAAGCTTTCTTT.